This note documents a single T cell receptor beta chain sequence. The data derive from a study of blood T cell repertoires in COVID-19. Study background: Acute-phase and convalescent COVID-19 samples originated in the United States, Italy and Spain.

The method was immunoSEQ multiplex PCR; TCRdb's version includes in-frame clones alone and lacks a portion of them. This sample has approximately 53,000 clones, with around 80% found just once. This CDR3 is 19 amino acids long. Germline V CDR1 and CDR2: SGHRS, YFSETQ. J lost 1 base, V lost 1 base, and 13 bases had no gene match. The receptor was isolated from a woman in her 50s with acute COVID-19. V is TRBV5-1 and J is TRBJ1-2; TRBD1 matches 10 bases. Source material: PBMCs or T cells enriched from blood (not recorded which). The CDR3 sequence is CASSLLGPGQGRGNYGYTF. CDR3 nucleotides: TGCGCCAGCAGCTTGCTAGGGCCGGGACAGGGGCGAGGTAACTATGGCTACACCTTC. Full variable domain (outside the CDR3, taken from reference TRBV5-1 and TRBJ1-2): KAGVTQTPRYLIKTRGQQVTLSCSPISGHRSVSWYQQTPGQGLQFLFEYFSETQRNKGNFPGRFSGRQFSNSRSEMNVSTLELGDSALYLCASSLLGPGQGRGNYGYTFGSGTRLTVV.